The rows below give T cell receptor beta chains drawn from one sample of a study of cytomegalovirus exposure and HLA in healthy donors. Libraries were prepared by immunoSEQ multiplex PCR; TCRdb keeps only in-frame clonotypes and omits some of them. The data show fewer than 250,000 clones, around nine tenths seen once. Sample: PBMCs. The receptors derive from a woman younger than 35 in good health and CMV-seronegative. CDR3s include the opening cysteine and the closing phenylalanine or tryptophan. A D gene is named only where the DNA matches it firmly. Expanded clones are given a class, and other clones once, few, many or no size at all.

CDR3: CASGPDRGFTDTQYF
DNA: TGTGCTAGTGGTCCAGACAGGGGGTTCACAGATACGCAGTATTTT
size: -
D: TRBD1
J: TRBJ2-3
V: TRBV12-5

CDR3: CAWGQGLDQETQYF
DNA: TGTGCCTGGGGACAGGGGCTGGACCAAGAGACCCAGTACTTC
size: -
D: TRBD1
J: TRBJ2-5
V: TRBV30

CDR3: CASSRRGQNTEAFF
DNA: TGTGCCAGCAGCCGCCGTGGCCAGAACACTGAAGCTTTCTTT
size: once
D: -
J: TRBJ1-1
V: TRBV11-2

CDR3: CASSQGQAYQPQHF
DNA: TGCGCCAGCAGCCAAGGACAGGCCTATCAGCCCCAGCATTTT
size: -
D: -
J: TRBJ1-5
V: TRBV4-1

CDR3: CASSQDRKAFF
DNA: TGTGCCAGCAGCCAGGACAGAAAAGCTTTCTTT
size: -
D: -
J: TRBJ1-1
V: TRBV28

CDR3: CASGPYRGPYEQYF
DNA: TGTGCTAGTGGTCCTTACAGGGGCCCCTACGAGCAGTACTTC
size: -
D: TRBD1
J: TRBJ2-7
V: TRBV12-5

CDR3: CASSPRTGDGYTF
DNA: TGTGCCAGCAGTCCACGGACAGGGGACGGCTACACCTTC
size: -
D: TRBD1
J: TRBJ1-2
V: TRBV27

CDR3: CASSPGGQGARETQYF
DNA: TGCGCCAGCAGCCCCGGGGGACAGGGGGCGAGAGAGACCCAGTACTTC
size: -
D: TRBD1
J: TRBJ2-5
V: TRBV4-1

CDR3: CASSPLQGGETQYF
DNA: TGTGCCAGCTCACCACTACAGGGTGGAGAGACCCAGTACTTC
size: few
D: -
J: TRBJ2-5
V: TRBV18

CDR3: CASKRGLNTDTQYF
DNA: TGTGCCAGCAAGAGGGGGCTAAACACAGATACGCAGTATTTT
size: -
D: TRBD1
J: TRBJ2-3
V: TRBV6-5

CDR3: CASSAVNEGNEKLFF
DNA: TGTGCCAGCAGCGCCGTTAATGAGGGTAATGAAAAACTGTTTTTT
size: -
D: -
J: TRBJ1-4
V: TRBV5-5

CDR3: CASSQGLAGWSPSYEQYF
DNA: TGTGCCAGCAGCCAGGGACTAGCGGGCTGGTCTCCCTCCTACGAGCAGTACTTC
size: -
D: TRBD2
J: TRBJ2-7
V: TRBV14

CDR3: CASSLASLAGLRDTQYF
DNA: TGTGCCAGCAGCTTGGCCTCGCTAGCGGGGCTCCGGGATACGCAGTATTTT
size: -
D: TRBD2
J: TRBJ2-3
V: TRBV5-4

CDR3: CASSRDRTNTGELFF
DNA: TGTGCCAGCAGCAGGGACAGGACGAACACCGGGGAGCTGTTTTTT
size: -
D: TRBD1
J: TRBJ2-2
V: TRBV6-1

CDR3: CASRRQGATYEQYF
DNA: TGTGCCAGCAGGAGACAGGGTGCAACCTACGAGCAGTACTTC
size: -
D: TRBD1
J: TRBJ2-7
V: TRBV6-1

CDR3: CASSISSAHYEQYF
DNA: TGTGCCAGTAGTATCTCTAGCGCCCACTACGAGCAGTACTTC
size: -
D: -
J: TRBJ2-7
V: TRBV19

CDR3: CASSWGGAGTYEQYF
DNA: TGCGCCAGCAGCTGGGGGGGAGCGGGGACCTACGAGCAGTACTTC
size: -
D: TRBD2
J: TRBJ2-7
V: TRBV5-1

CDR3: CASSRDRVPEQYF
DNA: TGTGCCAGCAGCCGGGACAGGGTTCCCGAGCAGTACTTC
size: -
D: TRBD1
J: TRBJ2-7
V: TRBV9

CDR3: CASGDRGYGYTF
DNA: TGTGCCAGTGGGGACAGGGGTTATGGCTACACCTTC
size: once
D: TRBD1
J: TRBJ1-2
V: TRBV19

CDR3: CAWSVRGGQPQHF
DNA: TGTGCCTGGAGTGTTAGGGGTGGACAGCCCCAGCATTTT
size: -
D: -
J: TRBJ1-5
V: TRBV30

CDR3: CASSQWLHRPFEQYF
DNA: TGCGCCAGCAGCCAATGGCTTCACAGGCCTTTCGAGCAGTACTTC
size: -
D: -
J: TRBJ2-7
V: TRBV4-1

CDR3: CASSPTGGMGLANYGYTF
DNA: TGTGCCAGCAGCCCCACGGGGGGGATGGGGTTAGCTAACTATGGCTACACCTTC
size: -
D: -
J: TRBJ1-2
V: TRBV5-5

CDR3: CASSEARRGGANVLTF
DNA: TGTGCCAGCAGTGAAGCGCGGCGAGGTGGGGCCAACGTCCTGACTTTC
size: once
D: -
J: TRBJ2-6
V: TRBV2

CDR3: CASREGASSGNTIYF
DNA: TGTGCCAGCAGGGAGGGGGCTTCGTCTGGAAACACCATATATTTT
size: -
D: TRBD1
J: TRBJ1-3
V: TRBV2

CDR3: CASSQDRPALGAEAFF
DNA: TGTGCCAGCAGCCAAGATCGGCCAGCCCTGGGAGCTGAAGCTTTCTTT
size: -
D: -
J: TRBJ1-1
V: TRBV14

CDR3: CASSSGTGKAIGYTF
DNA: TGTGCCAGCAGCTCTGGGACAGGGAAAGCTATTGGCTACACCTTC
size: -
D: TRBD1
J: TRBJ1-2
V: TRBV7-9

CDR3: CASSGRDRVEEKLFF
DNA: TGTGCCAGCAGTGGCCGGGACAGGGTTGAAGAAAAACTGTTTTTT
size: -
D: TRBD1
J: TRBJ1-4
V: TRBV25-1

CDR3: CASSPFGQGAGQFF
DNA: TGTGCCAGCAGCCCTTTCGGACAGGGGGCAGGGCAGTTCTTC
size: -
D: TRBD1
J: TRBJ2-1
V: TRBV27

CDR3: CASTRDGANVLTF
DNA: TGTGCCAGCACCAGGGATGGGGCCAACGTCCTGACTTTC
size: -
D: -
J: TRBJ2-6
V: TRBV2

CDR3: CASSLRTGAFRETQYF
DNA: TGTGCCAGCAGCCTCAGGACAGGGGCCTTCAGGGAGACCCAGTACTTC
size: -
D: TRBD1
J: TRBJ2-5
V: TRBV25-1

CDR3: CASSQDWRADTQYF
DNA: TGTGCCAGCAGCCAAGATTGGCGGGCAGATACGCAGTATTTT
size: -
D: -
J: TRBJ2-3
V: TRBV4-2

CDR3: CASRTSDLQETQYF
DNA: TGCGCCAGCAGAACTAGCGACTTACAAGAGACCCAGTACTTC
size: -
D: TRBD2
J: TRBJ2-5
V: TRBV10-2

CDR3: CASSKFGHYSGNTIYF
DNA: TGTGCCAGCAGCAAATTTGGACATTACTCTGGAAACACCATATATTTT
size: few
D: -
J: TRBJ1-3
V: TRBV21-1

CDR3: CASSPGLGRGDEQFF
DNA: TGCGCCAGCAGCCCCGGTTTGGGGCGCGGGGATGAGCAGTTCTTC
size: -
D: -
J: TRBJ2-1
V: TRBV4-3

CDR3: CASSLQGAGNTIYF
DNA: TGTGCCAGCAGTCTACAGGGTGCCGGAAACACCATATATTTT
size: -
D: -
J: TRBJ1-3
V: TRBV27

CDR3: CASRQAETYNEQFF
DNA: TGTGCCAGCAGACAGGCAGAGACCTACAATGAGCAGTTCTTC
size: -
D: -
J: TRBJ2-1
V: TRBV27

CDR3: CASSLATHNEQFF
DNA: TGTGCCAGCAGCTTAGCGACACACAATGAGCAGTTCTTC
size: -
D: -
J: TRBJ2-1
V: TRBV7-9

CDR3: CASNNGDMNTEAFF
DNA: TGTGCCAGTAACAATGGGGACATGAACACTGAAGCTTTCTTT
size: once
D: -
J: TRBJ1-1
V: TRBV19

CDR3: CASSQFQQGGVNEKLFF
DNA: TGCGCCAGCAGCCAATTCCAACAGGGGGGGGTTAATGAAAAACTGTTTTTT
size: medium-sized
D: TRBD1
J: TRBJ1-4
V: TRBV4-1

CDR3: CASSLGLAGNIQYF
DNA: TGTGCCAGCAGTTTAGGACTAGCGGGGAACATTCAGTACTTC
size: -
D: TRBD2
J: TRBJ2-4
V: TRBV28

CDR3: CAWRAWSSPRVQWANSPLHF
DNA: TGTGCCTGGAGGGCCTGGTCGAGTCCCAGGGTACAGTGGGCGAATTCACCCCTCCACTTT
size: -
D: -
J: TRBJ1-6
V: TRBV30

CDR3: CASSSPPDSPSDWVDTQYF
DNA: TGTGCCAGCAGCTCTCCACCGGACAGTCCTTCAGACTGGGTAGATACGCAGTATTTT
size: -
D: -
J: TRBJ2-3
V: TRBV11-2

CDR3: CASSLGLAASYNEQFF
DNA: TGTGCCAGCAGCTTAGGACTAGCGGCTTCCTACAATGAGCAGTTCTTC
size: -
D: TRBD2
J: TRBJ2-1
V: TRBV7-2

CDR3: CASSLDFRRNTEAFF
DNA: TGTGCCAGCTCACTCGACTTTAGAAGGAACACTGAAGCTTTCTTT
size: -
D: -
J: TRBJ1-1
V: TRBV18

CDR3: CASMTMVGVEETQYF
DNA: TGTGCCAGCATGACAATGGTAGGGGTTGAAGAGACCCAGTACTTC
size: -
D: -
J: TRBJ2-5
V: TRBV6-1

CDR3: CASSSRTGGINEQFF
DNA: TGTGCCAGCAGCTCGCGGACAGGGGGCATCAATGAGCAGTTCTTC
size: -
D: TRBD1
J: TRBJ2-1
V: TRBV11-2

CDR3: CASAASQVSNYGYTF
DNA: TGCGCCAGCGCAGCCTCTCAGGTTTCTAACTATGGCTACACCTTC
size: -
D: -
J: TRBJ1-2
V: TRBV5-1

CDR3: CASRVLAGGPSNEQFF
DNA: TGTGCCAGTAGGGTGTTAGCGGGAGGGCCCAGCAATGAGCAGTTCTTC
size: -
D: TRBD2
J: TRBJ2-1
V: TRBV19

CDR3: CASSLAVDSLSQETQYF
DNA: TGTGCCAGCAGCTTGGCCGTGGACTCCCTAAGCCAAGAGACCCAGTACTTC
size: once
D: -
J: TRBJ2-5
V: TRBV5-8

CDR3: CASSPQGSYQETQYF
DNA: TGTGCCAGCAGTCCACAGGGGTCGTACCAAGAGACCCAGTACTTC
size: -
D: TRBD1
J: TRBJ2-5
V: TRBV27